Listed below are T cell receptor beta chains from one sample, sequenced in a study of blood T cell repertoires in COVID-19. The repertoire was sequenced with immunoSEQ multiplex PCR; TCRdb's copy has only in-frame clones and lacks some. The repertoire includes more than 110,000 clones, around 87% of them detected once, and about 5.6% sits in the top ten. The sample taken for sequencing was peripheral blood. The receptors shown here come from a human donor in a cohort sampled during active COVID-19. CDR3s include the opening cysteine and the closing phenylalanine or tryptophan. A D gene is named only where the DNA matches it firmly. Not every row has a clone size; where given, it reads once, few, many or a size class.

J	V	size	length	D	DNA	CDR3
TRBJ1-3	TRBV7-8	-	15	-	TGTGCCAGCAGCTTAGTAGGGGGGGCTGGAAACACCATATATTTT	CASSLVGGAGNTIYF
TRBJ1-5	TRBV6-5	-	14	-	TGTGCCAGCAGCGACAGTTATAGCAATCAGCCCCAGCATTTT	CASSDSYSNQPQHF
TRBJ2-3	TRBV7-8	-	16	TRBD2	TGTGCCAGCAGCTTAGCACTAGCGGGAGTTATGGATACGCAGTATTTT	CASSLALAGVMDTQYF
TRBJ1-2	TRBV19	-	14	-	TGTGCCAGTAGTCCCTCGGCGGAAAACTATGGCTACACCTTC	CASSPSAENYGYTF
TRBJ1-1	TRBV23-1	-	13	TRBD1	TGCGCCAGCAGGACAGGGATGAACACTGAAGCTTTCTTT	CASRTGMNTEAFF
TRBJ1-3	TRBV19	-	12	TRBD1	TGTGCCAGCCGACAGGGGGCGCACACCATATATTTT	CASRQGAHTIYF
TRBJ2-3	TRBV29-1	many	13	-	TGCAGCGTTCCGGGACATAGCACAGATACGCAGTATTTT	CSVPGHSTDTQYF
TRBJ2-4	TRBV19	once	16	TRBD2	TGTGCCAGCCGCACTAGCGGGGGGGCCGGCAAAAACATTCAGTACTTC	CASRTSGGAGKNIQYF
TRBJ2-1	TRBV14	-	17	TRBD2	TGTGCCAGCAGCCAAGATTGGGGACTAGCGGGAGGCCATGAGCAGTTCTTC	CASSQDWGLAGGHEQFF
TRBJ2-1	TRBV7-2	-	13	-	TGTGCCAGCAGCTTAATGGCTGGCAATGAGCAGTTCTTC	CASSLMAGNEQFF
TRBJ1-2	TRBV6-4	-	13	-	TGTGCCAGCAGACCGGGCCCGGGGTATGGCTACACCTTC	CASRPGPGYGYTF
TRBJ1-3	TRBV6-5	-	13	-	TGTGCCAGCACCGAACGCCGGGTATTGACCATATATTTT	CASTERRVLTIYF
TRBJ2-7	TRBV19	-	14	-	TGTGCCAGTAGTATCACGGGGAGCTCCTACGAGCAGTACTTC	CASSITGSSYEQYF
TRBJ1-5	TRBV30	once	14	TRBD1	TGTGCCTGGATCGGACAGGGGGCTGGACAGCCCCAGCATTTT	CAWIGQGAGQPQHF
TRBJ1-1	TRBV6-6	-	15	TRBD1	TGTGCCAGCAGTCTAGCCGGGACAGCGAACACTGAAGCTTTCTTT	CASSLAGTANTEAFF
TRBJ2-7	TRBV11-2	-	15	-	TGTGCCAGCAGCTTAGCAACAGGGAGTGCAGGAGAGCAGTACTTC	CASSLATGSAGEQYF
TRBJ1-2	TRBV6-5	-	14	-	TGTGCCAGCAGTTACTCGGGGCCTTCCTATGGCTACACCTTC	CASSYSGPSYGYTF
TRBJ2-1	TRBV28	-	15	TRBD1	TGTGCCAGCAGTGTGGGACAGCAGTTCTACAATGAGCAGTTCTTC	CASSVGQQFYNEQFF
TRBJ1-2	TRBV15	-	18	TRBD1	TGTGCCACCAGCAGAGAGGGGGGACAGGGCCCCTTATACTATGGCTACACCTTC	CATSREGGQGPLYYGYTF
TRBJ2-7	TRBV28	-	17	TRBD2	TGTGCCAGCAGCCCTCCGATAGCGGGGGGCCCTCTCTACGAGCAGTACTTC	CASSPPIAGGPLYEQYF
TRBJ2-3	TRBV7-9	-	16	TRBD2	TGTGCCAGCAGCATATGGACTAGCGGAAAAACAGATACGCAGTATTTT	CASSIWTSGKTDTQYF
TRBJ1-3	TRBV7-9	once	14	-	TGTGCCAGCAGCTTACAGAAATCTGGAAACACCATATATTTT	CASSLQKSGNTIYF
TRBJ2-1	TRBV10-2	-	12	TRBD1	TGCGCCACTCAGGGGGCCCTCAATGAGCAGTTCTTC	CATQGALNEQFF
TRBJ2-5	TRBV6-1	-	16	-	TGTGCCAGCAGTGAAGCGGTAGGAGGGGGCGGGGAGACCCAGTACTTC	CASSEAVGGGGETQYF
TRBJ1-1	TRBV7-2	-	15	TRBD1	TGTGCCAGCAGCTTAGCACAGGGGGTAGGGACTGAAGCTTTCTTT	CASSLAQGVGTEAFF
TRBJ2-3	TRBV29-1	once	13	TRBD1	TGCAGCGTCGCAAGGACAGGGTGGGATACGCAGTATTTT	CSVARTGWDTQYF
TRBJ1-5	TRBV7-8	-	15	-	TGTGCCAGCAGCTTTTCGAGGACAGTGAATCAGCCCCAGCATTTT	CASSFSRTVNQPQHF
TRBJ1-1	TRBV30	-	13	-	TGTGCCTACTACATCCGCATACTACGTGAAGCTTTCTTT	CAYYIRILREAFF
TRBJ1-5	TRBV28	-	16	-	TGTGCCAGCAGTTTATCGTCGGGGTTTGGCAATCAGCCCCAGCATTTT	CASSLSSGFGNQPQHF
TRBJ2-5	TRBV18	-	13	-	TGTGCCAGCTCACCTGGCAGACAAGAGACCCAGTACTTC	CASSPGRQETQYF
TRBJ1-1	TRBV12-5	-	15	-	TGTGCTAGTGGTTTAATCACAGGGAGGGGCGGTGAAGCTTTCTTT	CASGLITGRGGEAFF
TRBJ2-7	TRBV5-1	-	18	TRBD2	TGCGCCAGCACCCCCCGAGGTGGATCCGGGACTAGCTCTTACGAGCAGTACTTC	CASTPRGGSGTSSYEQYF
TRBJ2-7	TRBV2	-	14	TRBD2	TGTGCCAGCAGGCTAGCGGGGCGGACCTACGAGCAGTACTTC	CASRLAGRTYEQYF
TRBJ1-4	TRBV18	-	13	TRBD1	TGTGCCAGCTCACGGGGACAGAATGAAAAACTGTTTTTT	CASSRGQNEKLFF
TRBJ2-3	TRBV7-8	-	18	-	TGTGCCAGCACCGATAACGGGGGCGGACCGGGGGGAACAGATACGCAGTATTTT	CASTDNGGGPGGTDTQYF
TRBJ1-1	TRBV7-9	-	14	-	TGTGCCAGCAGCTTAGGCCAGGGGTATACTGAAGCTTTCTTT	CASSLGQGYTEAFF
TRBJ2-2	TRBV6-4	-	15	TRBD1	TGTGCCAGCAGTCCCGGGACAGGGGAAACCGGGGAGCTGTTTTTT	CASSPGTGETGELFF
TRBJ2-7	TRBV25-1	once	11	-	TGTGCCAGCCGGGGGTCAGGCGAGCAGTACTTC	CASRGSGEQYF
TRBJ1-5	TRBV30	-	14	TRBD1	TGTGCCTGGAGGGGGACAGGGCATAATCAGCCCCAGCATTTT	CAWRGTGHNQPQHF
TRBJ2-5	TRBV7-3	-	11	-	TGTGCCAGCAGTGCCGGGAGGACCCAGTACTTC	CASSAGRTQYF
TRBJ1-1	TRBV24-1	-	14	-	TGTGCCACCAGTATGGGGCGCGGGAACACTGAAGCTTTCTTT	CATSMGRGNTEAFF
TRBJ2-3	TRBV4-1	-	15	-	TGCGCCAGCAGCCAAGGAGGAGCTCCTTCAGATACGCAGTATTTT	CASSQGGAPSDTQYF
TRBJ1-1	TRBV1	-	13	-	TGCACCAGCAGACCCGGGGAGGACACTGAAGCTTTCTTT	CTSRPGEDTEAFF
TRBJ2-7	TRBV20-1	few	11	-	TGCAGTGCTGTCCAGGGGTATCAGCAGTACTTC	CSAVQGYQQYF
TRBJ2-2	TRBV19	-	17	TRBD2	TGTGCCAGTAGTATAGGGTCAGCGGGAGCCCTCACCGGGGAGCTGTTTTTT	CASSIGSAGALTGELFF
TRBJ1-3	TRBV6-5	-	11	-	TGTGCCAGCAGGAAAGCGCCTGCTATATATTTT	CASRKAPAIYF
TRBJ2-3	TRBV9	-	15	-	TGTGCCAGCAGCGAACAGACAAGAACCACAGATACGCAGTATTTT	CASSEQTRTTDTQYF
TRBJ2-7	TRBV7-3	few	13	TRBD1	TGTGCCAGCAGCTCAAGACAGGGCGGCGAGCAGTACTTC	CASSSRQGGEQYF
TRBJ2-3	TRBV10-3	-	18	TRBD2	TGTGCCATCAGTGAGTCGTTGGGGGGGACCTGGGCCACGGATACGCAGTATTTT	CAISESLGGTWATDTQYF
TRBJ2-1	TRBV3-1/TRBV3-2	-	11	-	TGTGCCAGCAGCCCCGGCAATGAGCAGTTCTTC	CASSPGNEQFF
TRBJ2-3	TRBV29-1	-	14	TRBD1	TGCAGCGTTGACGGTCAGGGGGTTCCAGATACGCAGTATTTT	CSVDGQGVPDTQYF
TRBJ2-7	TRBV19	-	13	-	TGTGCCAGGGACAGTGTCTGGTCCTACGAGCAGTACTTC	CARDSVWSYEQYF
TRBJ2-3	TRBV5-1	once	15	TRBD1	TGCGCCAGCAGCCTTAGACAGGGGGAGACAGATACGCAGTATTTT	CASSLRQGETDTQYF